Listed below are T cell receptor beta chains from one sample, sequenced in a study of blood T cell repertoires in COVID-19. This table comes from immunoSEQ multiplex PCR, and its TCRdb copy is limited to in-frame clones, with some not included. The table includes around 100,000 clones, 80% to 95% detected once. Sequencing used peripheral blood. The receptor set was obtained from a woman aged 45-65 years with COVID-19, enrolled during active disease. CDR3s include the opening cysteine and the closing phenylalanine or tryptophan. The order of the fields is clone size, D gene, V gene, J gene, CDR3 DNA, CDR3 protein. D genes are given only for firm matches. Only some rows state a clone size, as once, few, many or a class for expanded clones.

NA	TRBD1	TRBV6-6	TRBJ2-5	TGTGCCAGCAGTCCGGGACAGGGGGCTCACCAAGAGACCCAGTACTTC	CASSPGQGAHQETQYF
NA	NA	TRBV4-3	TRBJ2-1	TGCGCCAGCAGCCAAGAGGCTGTGTCACAGGGAAGATTTAATGAGCAGTTCTTC	CASSQEAVSQGRFNEQFF
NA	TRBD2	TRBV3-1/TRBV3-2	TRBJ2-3	TGTGCCAGCAGCCCTCGGCGGGGGTCTAGCACAGATACGCAGTATTTT	CASSPRRGSSTDTQYF
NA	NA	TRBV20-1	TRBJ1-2	TGCAGTGGAAGACAGAGCTATGGCTACACCTTC	CSGRQSYGYTF
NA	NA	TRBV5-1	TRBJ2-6	TGCCCCAGCAGCGGAGGGGGGGCCAGCTCTGGGGCCAACGTCCTGACTTTC	CPSSGGGASSGANVLTF
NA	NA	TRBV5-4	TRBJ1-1	TGTGCCAGCAGCTTCGGCGGTCTGGACACTGAAGCTTTCTTT	CASSFGGLDTEAFF
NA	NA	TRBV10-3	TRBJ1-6	TGTGCCATCAGGGGGGCAGATAATTCACCCCTCCACTTT	CAIRGADNSPLHF
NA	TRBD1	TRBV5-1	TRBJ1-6	TGCGCCAGCAGGCCTCTAGCCGGACAGGGTCGAGATTCACCCCTCCACTTT	CASRPLAGQGRDSPLHF
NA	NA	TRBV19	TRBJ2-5	TGTGCCAGTAGACAGGGTGGGGAGACCCAGTACTTC	CASRQGGETQYF
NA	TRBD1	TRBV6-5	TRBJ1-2	TGTGCCAGCAGAATGGACATGACAGGGAACTATGGCTACACCTTC	CASRMDMTGNYGYTF
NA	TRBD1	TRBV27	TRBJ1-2	TGTGCCAGCAGTTTATCGTTAGCACAGGGGGCCAACTATGGCTACACCTTC	CASSLSLAQGANYGYTF
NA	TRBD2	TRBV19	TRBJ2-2	TGTGCCAGTAGTTCGGCAGGCGGGAGGACCGGGGAGCTGTTTTTT	CASSSAGGRTGELFF
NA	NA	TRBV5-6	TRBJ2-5	TGTGCCAGCAGCTTCGGGGGAGTAAAAGAGACCCAGTACTTC	CASSFGGVKETQYF
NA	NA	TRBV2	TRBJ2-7	TGTGCCAGCAGAGGTCCCCCCCCGGGCGAGCAGTACTTC	CASRGPPPGEQYF
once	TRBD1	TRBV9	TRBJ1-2	TGTGCCAGCAGCGTAGGACAGGGCTTTAACTATGGCTACACCTTC	CASSVGQGFNYGYTF
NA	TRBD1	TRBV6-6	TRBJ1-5	TGTGCCAGCAGTTGGACAGGTTCAGGTCAGCCCCAGCATTTT	CASSWTGSGQPQHF
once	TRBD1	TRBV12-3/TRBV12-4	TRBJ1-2	TGTGCCAGCAGTCCGGACAGGTTCGGCTACACCTTC	CASSPDRFGYTF
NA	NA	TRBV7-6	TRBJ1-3	TGTGCCAGCAGCCCAGACAGGTTCTCTGGAAACACCATATATTTT	CASSPDRFSGNTIYF
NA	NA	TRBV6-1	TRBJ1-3	TGTGCCAGCAGTGAATCCGACATTGGAAACACCATATATTTT	CASSESDIGNTIYF
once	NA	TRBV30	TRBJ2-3	TGTGCCTCCGTTCGAGGGGGGGACTTAACAGATACGCAGTATTTT	CASVRGGDLTDTQYF
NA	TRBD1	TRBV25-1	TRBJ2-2	TGTGCCAGCAGTGAATCAAAACCCGGGACAGCGAACACCGGGGAGCTGTTTTTT	CASSESKPGTANTGELFF
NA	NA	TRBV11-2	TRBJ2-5	TGTGCCAGCAGCTCGAAGCCGCCGGAAGAGACCCAGTACTTC	CASSSKPPEETQYF
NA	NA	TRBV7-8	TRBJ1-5	TGTGCCAGCAGCTTATCTGAGAATCAGCCCCAGCATTTT	CASSLSENQPQHF
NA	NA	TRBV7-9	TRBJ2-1	TGTGCCAGCAGCTCGGTAAAGCTAGTAAGCACCGATGAGCAGTTCTTC	CASSSVKLVSTDEQFF
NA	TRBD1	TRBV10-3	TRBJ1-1	TGTGCCATCGGGAGGACAGGGGGCGATCACACTGAAGCTTTCTTT	CAIGRTGGDHTEAFF
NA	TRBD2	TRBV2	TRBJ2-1	TGTGCCAGCAAGCGGCTAGCGGGGGCCGTCGGGGATGAGCAGTTCTTC	CASKRLAGAVGDEQFF
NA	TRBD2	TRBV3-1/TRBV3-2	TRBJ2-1	TGTGCCAGCAGCCAAGAGCGGGGGGTATTCTACAATGAGCAGTTCTTC	CASSQERGVFYNEQFF
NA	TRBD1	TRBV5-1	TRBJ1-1	TGCGCCAGCAGCTTGGTGGGGCGTGGCAGTCCAGCAGCCAGGGGGATGAACACTGAAGCTTTCTTT	CASSLVGRGSPAARGMNTEAFF
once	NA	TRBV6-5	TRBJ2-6	TGTGCCAGCGACTTCCGAGGGGCCAACGTCCTGACTTTC	CASDFRGANVLTF
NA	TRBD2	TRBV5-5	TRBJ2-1	TGTGCCAGCAGCACCGGACTAGCGGGGGGGCCAGTGAATGAGCAGTTCTTC	CASSTGLAGGPVNEQFF
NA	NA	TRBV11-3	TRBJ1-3	TGTGCCAGCAGCTGGGCCACTGGAAACACCATATATTTT	CASSWATGNTIYF
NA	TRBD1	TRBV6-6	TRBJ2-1	TGTGCCAGCAGTTATGGGACAGGGGGCGATGAGCAGTTCTTC	CASSYGTGGDEQFF
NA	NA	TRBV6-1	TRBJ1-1	TGTGCCAGCAGTGAATCTCAGGGAAGGACTGAAGCTTTCTTT	CASSESQGRTEAFF
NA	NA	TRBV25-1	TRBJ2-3	TGTGCCAGCAGTGAAACGAACAGATTCACAGATACGCAGTATTTT	CASSETNRFTDTQYF
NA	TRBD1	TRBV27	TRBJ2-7	TGTGCCAGCAGTTTAAGGACAGGAGATACCTACGAGCAGTACTTC	CASSLRTGDTYEQYF
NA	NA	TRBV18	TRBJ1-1	TGTGCCAGCTCCTACAGCTCCGCGGGTACTGAAGCTTTCTTT	CASSYSSAGTEAFF
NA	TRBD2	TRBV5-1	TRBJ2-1	TGCGCCAGCAGCTCCCTAGCGGGGGGGCAGAATGAGCAGTTCTTC	CASSSLAGGQNEQFF
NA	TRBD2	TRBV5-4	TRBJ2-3	TGTGCCAGCAGCTTCCCCCGGGGGAGCGGGGCAGATACGCAGTATTTT	CASSFPRGSGADTQYF
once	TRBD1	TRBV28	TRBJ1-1	TGTGCCAGCAGTTCGACAGGGGAGAGCACTGAAGCTTTCTTT	CASSSTGESTEAFF
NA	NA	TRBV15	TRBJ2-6	TGTGCCACCAGCAGAGAAAGAGAGAGCATCTCTGGGGCCAACGTCCTGACTTTC	CATSRERESISGANVLTF
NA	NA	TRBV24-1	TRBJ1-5	TGTGCCACCAGTGATTTGCCAGAGGGCCAGCCCCAGCATTTT	CATSDLPEGQPQHF
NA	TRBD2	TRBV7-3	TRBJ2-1	TGTGCCAGCAGCTTGCCGGGACTAGCGGGGGGTGAGCAGTTCTTC	CASSLPGLAGGEQFF
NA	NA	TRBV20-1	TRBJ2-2	TGCAGTGCTAGTACGGCGAACACCGGGGAGCTGTTTTTT	CSASTANTGELFF
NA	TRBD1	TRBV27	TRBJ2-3	TGTGCCAGCAGTGTCAACAGGGGCAGCACAGATACGCAGTATTTT	CASSVNRGSTDTQYF